The next 8 T cell receptor beta chains were all read from a single sample in a study of shared T cell receptors in the human thymus. Using immunoSEQ multiplex PCR, the repertoire was profiled, and TCRdb retains in-frame clones only, with some absent. In the table there are 600,000 or so clones, 87% of which are singletons. This same sample was also taken into another study, of human thymus T cells.

The source material was thymocytes. These receptors were taken from a boy less than two years old with a congenital heart defect.

The chain has TRBV4-1 and TRBJ1-5, with 10 bases matching TRBD1. This CDR3 has 16 residues. Germline V CDR1 and CDR2: MGHRA, YSYEKL. V gave up 1 base and J gave up 6 bases; unmatched junction bases: 6. Here the CDR3 DNA reads TGCGCCAGCAGCCAAGTTACCGGGACAGGGGTTCAGCCCCAGCATTTT. Protein: CASSQVTGTGVQPQHF.

A single count supports this clone. V usage is TRBV27 and J usage is TRBJ1-3; D perhaps matches TRBD1 (5 bases). The V end lost 5 bases, the J end lost 2 bases, and 19 bases lay between the germline ends. The CDR3 runs 17 residues. Germline values: CDR1 MNHEY, CDR2 SMNVEV (reference sequence). CDR3 nucleotides: TGTGCCAGCAGTAAAGGTGGGGCCCCATGGCCTGGAAACACCATATATTTT. It encodes CASSKGGAPWPGNTIYF.

The CDR3 spells CASSLTLTGGPNQPQHF. CDR3 nucleotides: TGTGCCAGCAGCTTAACACTCACAGGGGGCCCCAATCAGCCCCAGCATTTT. The rearrangement joins TRBV7-9 to TRBJ1-5, with 9 bases that match TRBD1. Germline lookup yields CDR1 SEHNR and CDR2 FQNEAQ (reference sequence). The ends lost 2 bases at V and 3 bases at J; junction bases unmatched: 8. This CDR3 is 17 amino acids long.

The chain links TRBV19 to TRBJ2-1, with 13 bases fitting TRBD2. The CDR3 runs 18 residues. CDR1 and CDR2 from the germline V gene are LNHDA and SQIVND (reference sequence). The ends lost 5 bases at V and 0 bases at J; junction bases unmatched: 7. The CDR3 loop is CASSGGLAGKSSYNEQFF. Here the CDR3 DNA reads TGTGCCAGTAGTGGGGGACTAGCGGGAAAAAGCTCCTACAATGAGCAGTTCTTC. Complete variable domain (other parts from reference TRBV19 and TRBJ2-1): DGGITQSPKYLFRKEGQNVTLSCEQNLNHDAMYWYRQDPGQGLRLIYYSQIVNDFQKGDIAEGYSVSREKKESFPLTVTSAQKNPTAFYLCASSGGLAGKSSYNEQFFGPGTRLTVL.

This clone was observed once. DNA for the CDR3: TGTGCCAGCAGCGTACGGCCCCAGGGTGCGAACACCGGGGAGCTGTTTTTT. Amino acids: CASSVRPQGANTGELFF. V gene TRBV9 combines with J gene TRBJ2-2, with a tentative D call TRBD1 (5 bases). Germline CDR1 is SGDLS and CDR2 is YYNGEE. V was clipped by 1 base and J by 0 bases, with 13 bases between them. The CDR3 consists of 17 residues.

The rearrangement uses TRBV9 and TRBJ2-7; TRBD2 matches 9 bases. CDR3 length: 16 residues. V was clipped by 4 bases and J by 5 bases; unmatched bases: 13. The germline gives CDR1 SGDLS, CDR2 YYNGEE. CDR3 bases: TGTGCCAGCAGCACAACTTCAAAGCGGGAGGAGGACGAGCAGTACTTC. Encoded protein: CASSTTSKREEDEQYF.

V and J are TRBV5-6 and TRBJ2-7, with a tentative D call TRBD1 (5 bases). Between the trimmed V and J ends, which lost 4 bases and 2 bases, there was a span of 16 bases. The CDR3 consists of 15 residues. Germline CDR1 SGHDT, CDR2 YYEEEE. This chain's CDR3 is CASSPDGKGAYEQYF. The CDR3 coding sequence is TGTGCCAGCAGCCCGGATGGTAAAGGGGCCTACGAGCAGTACTTC.

This chain joins TRBV9 and TRBJ1-2; weak D call: TRBD1 (5 bases). Germline loops: CDR1 SGDLS, CDR2 YYNGEE. The CDR3 covers 14 residues. V was pared by 0 bases and J by 8 bases, with 14 bases between. The CDR3 region is CASSVGQGVLGYTF. The CDR3 coding sequence is TGTGCCAGCAGCGTAGGGCAAGGGGTATTGGGCTACACCTTC.